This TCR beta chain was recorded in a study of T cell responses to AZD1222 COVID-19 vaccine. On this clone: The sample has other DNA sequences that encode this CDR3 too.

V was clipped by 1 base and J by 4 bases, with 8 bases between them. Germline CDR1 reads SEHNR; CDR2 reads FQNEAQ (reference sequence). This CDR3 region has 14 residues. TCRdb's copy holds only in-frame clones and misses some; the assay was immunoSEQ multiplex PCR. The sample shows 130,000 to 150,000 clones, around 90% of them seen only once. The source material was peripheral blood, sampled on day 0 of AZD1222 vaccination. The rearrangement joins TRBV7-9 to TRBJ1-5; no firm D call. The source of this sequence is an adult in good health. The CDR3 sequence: CASSLEDTNQPQHF. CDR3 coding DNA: TGTGCCAGCAGCTTAGAAGACACTAATCAGCCCCAGCATTTT.